These T cell receptor beta chains were read from a single sample in a study of Graves' ophthalmopathy and Graves' hyperthyroidism. TCRdb fed the multiplex PCR reads into MiXCR, producing one record per CDR3 protein. Found here are about 500,000 distinct CDR3 sequences, about 15% of them singletons; the top ten hold 8% to 10%. Sequencing was done on a sample of blood. The receptors derive from a woman aged 25-40 years with Graves' ophthalmopathy. CDR3s include the opening cysteine and the closing phenylalanine or tryptophan. A D gene is named only where the DNA matches it firmly. Clone size appears in some rows only: once, few, many, or a class for an expanded clone.

12 TRBJ2-7 TRBV6-5 many . TGTGCCAGCAGTTACGCCAGCTACGAGCAGTACTTC CASSYASYEQYF
16 TRBJ1-2 TRBV6-2/TRBV6-3 . . TGTGCCAGCAGTTACTCGAAGGGGGATTACCGGGATGGCTACACCTTC CASSYSKGDYRDGYTF
12 TRBJ1-5 TRBV6-1 many . TGTGCCACAGGGACCCGGGACTATCTTAATCATTTT CATGTRDYLNHF
12 TRBJ1-1 TRBV29-1 . . TGCAGCTCCTCGGGGGGGGACACTGAAGCTTTCTTT CSSSGGDTEAFF
15 TRBJ2-2 TRBV12-3/TRBV12-4 many TRBD1 TGTGCCAGCAGACGAGGACAGGGGGCAAGCGGGGAGCTGTTTTTT CASRRGQGASGELFF
21 TRBJ2-4 TRBV27 many TRBD2 TGTGCCAGCAGCCGACGGGGTAGCGGGAGGGAGCGTCTCCTAGCCAAAAACATTCAGTACTTC CASSRRGSGRERLLAKNIQYF
15 TRBJ2-7 TRBV11-1 many . TGTGCCAGCAGCTTAATTGGGGGTAGCTCCTACGAGCAGTACTTC CASSLIGGSSYEQYF
16 TRBJ1-5 TRBV27 many . TGTGCCAGCAGTTTAAGGCAGGGGATAAGCAATCAGCCCCAGCATTTT CASSLRQGISNQPQHF
13 TRBJ1-5 TRBV28 many . TGTGCCAGCAGACCTGGGGAGGGGCAGCCCCAGCATTTT CASRPGEGQPQHF
17 TRBJ1-1 TRBV4-1 few . TGCGCCAGCAGCCAAGAGGGCCTTTCAGGGTTGAACACTGAAGCTTTCTTT CASSQEGLSGLNTEAFF
13 TRBJ2-7 TRBV6-5 many . TGTGCCAGCAGTTTTATGAGGGCAGGCGAGCAGTACTTC CASSFMRAGEQYF
14 TRBJ2-7 TRBV5-8 . . TGTGCCAGCAGCTTGGATGCGAGAGACTACGAGCAGTACTTC CASSLDARDYEQYF
12 TRBJ1-2 TRBV12-3/TRBV12-4 many . TGTGCCAGCAGTTTCTCTCAGTATGGCTACACCTTC CASSFSQYGYTF
15 TRBJ2-7 TRBV24-1 . . TGTGCCACCAGTGATAACCGGGACGGTTTCTACGAGCAGTACTTC CATSDNRDGFYEQYF
15 TRBJ1-6 TRBV12-3/TRBV12-4 many TRBD1 TGTGCCAGCAGTTTAAGGGGGCCTAGTAATTCACCCCTCCACTTT CASSLRGPSNSPLHF
15 TRBJ2-5 TRBV7-9 few TRBD1 TGTGCCAGCAGCGCCTACCGGGACAGGAGGGAGACCCAGTACTTC CASSAYRDRRETQYF
14 TRBJ2-2 TRBV3-1 many . TGTGCCAGCAGCCCGCAAAACGGGGGCGGGGAGCTGTTTTTT CASSPQNGGGELFF
14 TRBJ1-1 TRBV11-1 many . TGTGCCAGCAGCTCGGCGGGCTCCTATTCTGAAGCTTTCTTT CASSSAGSYSEAFF
14 TRBJ2-6 TRBV27 many . TGTGCCAGCAGTTGGACATCTGGGGCCAACGTCCTGACTTTC CASSWTSGANVLTF
14 TRBJ2-2 TRBV7-7 many . TGTGCTAGCAGCTTCACTCTTAACACCGGGGAGCTGTTTTTT CASSFTLNTGELFF
16 TRBJ2-7 TRBV18 many TRBD2 TGTGCCAGCTCGTATCAGCCGGGACTAACGTCCTACGAGCAGTACTTC CASSYQPGLTSYEQYF
15 TRBJ1-2 TRBV12-3/TRBV12-4 . . TGTGCCAGCAGTCCCCACAGGGAAATGCGAGAGGGCTACACCTTC CASSPHREMREGYTF
15 TRBJ1-6 TRBV4-1 many . TGCGCCAGCAGCCAAGATGGGACCGGCAGATCACCCCTCCACTTT CASSQDGTGRSPLHF
16 TRBJ2-4 TRBV11-2 . . TGTGCCAGCAGGTCTATTTCCCGCGAGACCAAAAACATTCAGTACTTC CASRSISRETKNIQYF
17 TRBJ2-2 TRBV5-1 many TRBD2 TGCGCCAGCAAAAGGATCCTGGCGGGGGTGAACACCGGGGAGCTGTTTTTT CASKRILAGVNTGELFF
13 TRBJ1-2 TRBV20-1 few . TGCAGTGCTAGAGATGCGACAGTCTATGGCTACACCTTC CSARDATVYGYTF
15 TRBJ1-1 TRBV4-1 few . TGCGCCAGCAGCGAATCGGGACTCATGAACACTGAAGCTTTCTTT CASSESGLMNTEAFF
15 TRBJ2-2 TRBV19 few . TGTGCCAGTAGTATAGTGGGGGCACGGACCGGGGAGCTGTTTTTT CASSIVGARTGELFF
12 TRBJ1-2 TRBV12-3/TRBV12-4 many . TGTGCCAGCAGTTTAGGGAGGTATGGCTACACCTTC CASSLGRYGYTF
13 TRBJ1-6 TRBV30 many . TGTGCCTGGACCAGGGGTGATAATTCACCCCTCCACTTT CAWTRGDNSPLHF
13 TRBJ1-2 TRBV29-1 many . TGCAGCGTCCCAGTAGTGATTAACTATGGCTACACCTTC CSVPVVINYGYTF
13 TRBJ2-7 TRBV6-1 many TRBD1 TGTGCCAGCAGTGACTACAGGGGTTACGAGCAGTACTTC CASSDYRGYEQYF
13 TRBJ1-2 TRBV27 many . TGTGCCAGCAGTTTATCCGGGAACTATGGCTACACCTTC CASSLSGNYGYTF
14 TRBJ2-5 TRBV6-1 . . TGTGCCAGCAGCAATGGGTTAGTCCAAGAGACCCAGTACTTC CASSNGLVQETQYF
17 TRBJ1-5 TRBV11-1 many TRBD1 TGTGCCAGCAGCGCGACAGGGGTGGGGTCCAGCAATCAGCCCCAGCATTTT CASSATGVGSSNQPQHF
13 TRBJ1-2 TRBV20-1 few . TGCAGTGCTAGAGATACCAGGGCCTATGGCTACACCTTC CSARDTRAYGYTF
13 TRBJ2-5 TRBV7-6 many . TGTGCCAGCAGCCGCCTAGCTGGGGAGACCCAGTACTTC CASSRLAGETQYF
12 TRBJ2-7 TRBV28 many . TGTGCCAGCAGTTTATCCAGGGCCGAGCAGTACTTC CASSLSRAEQYF
20 TRBJ2-5 TRBV3-1 . TRBD2 TGTGCCAGCAGCCAATCAGTGCCCGGGACTAGCGGGGGGGTCGCCGAGACCCAGTACTTC CASSQSVPGTSGGVAETQYF
19 TRBJ2-5 TRBV28 many TRBD2 TGTGCCAGCAGTTCCCTCAACCTGACTAGCGGGAGAGGGGCCAAGACCCAGTACTTC CASSSLNLTSGRGAKTQYF
16 TRBJ2-2 TRBV5-1 . TRBD2 TGCGCCAGCAGCATTAGCGGGAGGGCCGGAACCGGGGAGCTGTTTTTT CASSISGRAGTGELFF
16 TRBJ1-3 TRBV6-5 many . TGTGCCAGCAGTTACGGGCAGGGAGGCGCTGGAAACACCATATATTTT CASSYGQGGAGNTIYF
14 TRBJ1-6 TRBV3-1 . . TGTGCCAGCAGCCGGGACGGCGGGCTCTCACCCCTCCACTTT CASSRDGGLSPLHF
10 TRBJ2-5 TRBV28 many . TGTGCCAGCAATTCACGGCCCCAGTACTTC CASNSRPQYF
12 TRBJ1-1 TRBV9 many . TGTGCCAGCAGCCTCCCACCGGTCGAAGCTTTCTTT CASSLPPVEAFF
13 TRBJ1-5 TRBV20-1 . . TGCAGTGCTAGAGACAGGGAACCCCAGCCCCAGCATTTT CSARDREPQPQHF
16 TRBJ1-5 TRBV4-1 few TRBD1 TGCGCCAGCAGCCAAGAGGGACAGTATAGCAATCAGCCCCAGCATTTT CASSQEGQYSNQPQHF
14 TRBJ2-7 TRBV20-1 many TRBD1 TGCAGTGCTAGTCTCGGGACAGGACACTACGAGCAGTACTTC CSASLGTGHYEQYF
14 TRBJ1-1 TRBV11-1 many . TGTGCCAGCAGCCGGAGAAGGGTGAACACTGAAGCTTTCTTT CASSRRRVNTEAFF
13 TRBJ1-2 TRBV6-5 many . TGTGCCAGCAGTCGGACAGACGCCTATGGCTACACCTTC CASSRTDAYGYTF
15 TRBJ1-1 TRBV12-3/TRBV12-4 . TRBD1 TGTGCCAGCAGTTTTTGGTGGCAGGGGGGCACTGAAGCTTTCTTT CASSFWWQGGTEAFF
20 TRBJ2-5 TRBV4-1 . . TGCGCCAGCAGCCAAGAAACTAAAGCGGGGGGGACAGGGTCCCAAGAGACCCAGTACTTC CASSQETKAGGTGSQETQYF
16 TRBJ2-5 TRBV20-1 few TRBD2 TGCAGTGCTAGAACTACTAGCGGGAGTGTTTTAGAGACCCAGTACTTC CSARTTSGSVLETQYF
12 TRBJ2-2 TRBV30 . . TGTGTCTGGAGTTACAGCACCGGGGAGCTGTTTTTT CVWSYSTGELFF
14 TRBJ2-7 TRBV5-6 many . TGTGCCAGCAGCTCAGGCGCACAGGGCTACGAGCAGTACTTC CASSSGAQGYEQYF
11 TRBJ1-1 TRBV19 . . TGTGCCACTCATTTGAACACTGAAGCTTTCTTT CATHLNTEAFF
12 TRBJ2-7 TRBV6-1 . . TGTGCCACGGGGGACAGACCCTACGAGCAGTACTTC CATGDRPYEQYF
16 TRBJ1-1 TRBV6-5 . . TGTGCCAGCAGTTACTCGACATTTGGACGTGTTACCCAAGCTTTCTTT CASSYSTFGRVTQAFF
15 TRBJ1-5 TRBV30 few TRBD1 TGTGCCTGGAGTGTACGGACAGGATCCAATCAGCCCCAGCATTTT CAWSVRTGSNQPQHF